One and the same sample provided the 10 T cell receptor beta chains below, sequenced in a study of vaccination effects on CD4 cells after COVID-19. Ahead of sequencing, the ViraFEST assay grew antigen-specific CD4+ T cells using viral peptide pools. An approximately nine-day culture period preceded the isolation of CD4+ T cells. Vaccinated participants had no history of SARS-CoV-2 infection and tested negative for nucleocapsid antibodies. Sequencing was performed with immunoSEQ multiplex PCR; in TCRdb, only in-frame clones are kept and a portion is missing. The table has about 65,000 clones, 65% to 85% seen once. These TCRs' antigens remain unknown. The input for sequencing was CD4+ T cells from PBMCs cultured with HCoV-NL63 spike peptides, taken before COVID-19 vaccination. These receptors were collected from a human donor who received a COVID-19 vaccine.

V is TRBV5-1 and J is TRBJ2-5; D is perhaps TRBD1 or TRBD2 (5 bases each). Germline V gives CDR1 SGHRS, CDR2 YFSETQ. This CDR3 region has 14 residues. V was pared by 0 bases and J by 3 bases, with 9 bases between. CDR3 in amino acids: CASSLERGKETQYF. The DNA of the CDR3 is TGCGCCAGCAGCTTGGAGAGGGGAAAAGAGACCCAGTACTTC.

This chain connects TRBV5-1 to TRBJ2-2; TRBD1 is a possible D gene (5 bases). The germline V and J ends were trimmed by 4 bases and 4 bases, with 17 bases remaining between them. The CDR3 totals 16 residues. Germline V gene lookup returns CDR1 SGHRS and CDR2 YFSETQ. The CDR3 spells CASSTLTGTSTGELFF. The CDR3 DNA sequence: TGCGCCAGCAGCACGCTTACAGGAACCTCCACCGGGGAGCTGTTTTTT.

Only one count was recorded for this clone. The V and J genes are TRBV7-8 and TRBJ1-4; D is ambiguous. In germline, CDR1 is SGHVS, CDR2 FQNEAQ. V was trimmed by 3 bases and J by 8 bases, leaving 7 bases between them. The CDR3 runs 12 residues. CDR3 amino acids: CASSFFWEKLFF. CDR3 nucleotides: TGTGCCAGCAGCTTCTTCTGGGAAAAACTGTTTTTT.

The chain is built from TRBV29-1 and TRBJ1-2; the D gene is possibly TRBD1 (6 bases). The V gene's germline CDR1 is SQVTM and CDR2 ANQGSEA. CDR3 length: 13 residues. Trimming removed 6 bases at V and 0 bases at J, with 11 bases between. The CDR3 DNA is TGCAGCGTGGCCGAGGGGGCTAACTATGGCTACACCTTC. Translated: CSVAEGANYGYTF.

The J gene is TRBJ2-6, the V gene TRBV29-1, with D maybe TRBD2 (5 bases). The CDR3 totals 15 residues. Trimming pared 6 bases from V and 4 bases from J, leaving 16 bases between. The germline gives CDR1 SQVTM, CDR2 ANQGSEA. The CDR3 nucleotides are TGCAGCGTCTCGAGGGCAGTGGGGGGGGCCAACGTCCTGACTTTC. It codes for CSVSRAVGGANVLTF. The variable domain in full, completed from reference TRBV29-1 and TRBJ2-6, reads SAVISQKPSRDICQRGTSLTIQCQVDSQVTMMFWYRQQPGQSLTLIATANQGSEATYESGFVIDKFPISRPNLTFSTLTVSNMSPEDSSIYLCSVSRAVGGANVLTFGAGSRLTVL.

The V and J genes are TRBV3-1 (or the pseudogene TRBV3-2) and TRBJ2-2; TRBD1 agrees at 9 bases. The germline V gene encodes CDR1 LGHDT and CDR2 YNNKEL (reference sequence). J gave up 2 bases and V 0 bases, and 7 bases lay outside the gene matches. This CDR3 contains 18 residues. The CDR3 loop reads CASSQDKGTGLNTGELFF. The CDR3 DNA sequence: TGTGCCAGCAGCCAAGACAAGGGGACAGGGTTAAACACCGGGGAGCTGTTTTTT.

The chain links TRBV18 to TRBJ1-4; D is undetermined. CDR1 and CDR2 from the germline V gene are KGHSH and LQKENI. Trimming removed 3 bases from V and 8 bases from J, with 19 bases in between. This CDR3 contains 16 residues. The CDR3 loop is CASSPQTDPPAEKLFF. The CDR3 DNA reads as TGTGCCAGCTCACCCCAGACGGACCCGCCCGCGGAAAAACTGTTTTTT.

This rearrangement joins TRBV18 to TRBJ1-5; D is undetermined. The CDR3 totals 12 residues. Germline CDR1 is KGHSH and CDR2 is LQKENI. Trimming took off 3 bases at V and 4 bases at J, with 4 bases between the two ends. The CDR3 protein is CASSPTNQPQHF. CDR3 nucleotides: TGTGCCAGCTCACCCACTAATCAGCCCCAGCATTTT.

CDR3 coding DNA: TGCGCCAGCAGTGGGGACAGCACCACAGATACGCAGTATTTT. Amino acid sequence: CASSGDSTTDTQYF. The V call is TRBV10-1, the J call TRBJ2-3; 7 bases are a match to TRBD1. CDR1 is WNHNN and CDR2 is SYGVQD in the germline V gene (reference sequence). After removal of 4 bases from V and 2 bases from J, the junction contained 3 bases not matched to a gene. The CDR3 runs to 14 residues.

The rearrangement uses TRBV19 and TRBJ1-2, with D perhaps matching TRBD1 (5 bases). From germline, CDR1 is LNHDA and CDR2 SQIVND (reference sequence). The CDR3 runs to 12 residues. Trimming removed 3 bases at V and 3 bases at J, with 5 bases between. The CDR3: CASSMGHYGYTF. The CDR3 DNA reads TGTGCCAGTAGTATGGGACACTATGGCTACACCTTC.